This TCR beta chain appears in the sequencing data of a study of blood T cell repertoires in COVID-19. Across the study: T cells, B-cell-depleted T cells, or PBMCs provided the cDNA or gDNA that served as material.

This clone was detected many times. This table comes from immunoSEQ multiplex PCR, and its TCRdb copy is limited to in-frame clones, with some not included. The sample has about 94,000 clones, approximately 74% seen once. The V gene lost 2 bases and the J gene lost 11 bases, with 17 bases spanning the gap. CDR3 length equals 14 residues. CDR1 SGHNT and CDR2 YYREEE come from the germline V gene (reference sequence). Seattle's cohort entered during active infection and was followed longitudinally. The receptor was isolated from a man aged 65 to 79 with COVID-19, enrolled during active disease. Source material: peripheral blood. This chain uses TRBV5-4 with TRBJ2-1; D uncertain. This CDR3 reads CASSLGVTTMKQFF. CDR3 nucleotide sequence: TGTGCCAGCAGCTTAGGCGTTACGACAATGAAGCAGTTCTTC.